A single T cell receptor (beta chain) is shown here with its context. Its antigen target is currently unknown. No base quality information exists; no much larger clone differs at one position. The germline V gene yields SGHAT for CDR1 and FQNNGV for CDR2. From cysteine to phenylalanine, the CDR3 is 12 amino acids long. Here the CDR3 DNA is all that survives: 36 bases in frame from base 1. The library was obtained by the immunoSEQ multiplex PCR assay. A mixture of 60 forward primers for TCR Vbeta segments and 13 reverse primers for TCR Jbeta segments was used in the multiplex PCR. Amplification of the CDR3 region of rearranged TCR beta genes was performed with a multiplex PCR assay on genomic DNA. Amplified TCR beta libraries were sequenced as 87-base-pair reads on the Illumina HiSeq System. The paper's data handling went like this. Across the 500 to 700 repertoires, a later analysis counted roughly 84 million unique TCR beta chains, roughly 11 million of which were shared by at least two donors. To remove PCR and sequencing errors, raw reads were error-corrected and collapsed into unique sequences using a nearest-neighbor algorithm that merged closely related sequences. CDR3 sequences were aligned to IMGT reference sequences to assign V, D and J gene segments. Each retained sequence needed at least a six-nucleotide match to both a V gene segment and a J gene segment. A rearrangement counted as productive if the CDR3 had no stop codons and remained in frame with V and J, and every other rearrangement counted as non-productive. Following IMGT convention, CDR3 was defined as the stretch from the second conserved V-encoded cysteine to the conserved J-encoded phenylalanine. The earlier analysis of about 590 of the donors excluded sequences that lacked an unambiguous match to a single V gene segment. An earlier analysis of 450 to 650 of the donors called V segments functional above 56.7% productive rearrangements and segregating when the between-donor standard deviation exceeded 5%. To diagnose cytomegalovirus status from the catalog of TCR beta chain sequences, a statistical classification framework was built. V and J gene assignment, in a later analysis, came from comparing TCR nucleotide sequences with IMGT/GENE-DB human TR gene sequences. Using the TCRdist pipeline, a later analysis assigned CDR3 sequences along with most-parsimonious VDJ recombination scenarios. In a later analysis, each TCR beta chain was defined by its CDR3 amino acid sequence together with its V-gene family, and reads lacking a unique V-gene family were excluded. A later analysis removed 550 to 700 highly shared, low-generation-probability nucleotide sequences to deal with suspected cross-contamination and a sequencing artifact. In a later analysis, a clonal expansion index for each public chain was calculated from normalized within-repertoire ranks of inferred template counts. In a later analysis, generation probabilities were computed with a VDJ recombination model fitted to out-of-frame rearrangements, and the resulting probabilities were checked against IGoR. In a later analysis, hypergeometric tests were used to score TCR-TCR, TCR-HLA and TCR-CMV co-occurrence, with a repertoire-size bias correction applied to TCR pairs. To estimate false discovery rates, a later analysis permuted the HLA or CMV assignments 20 times. In a later analysis, co-occurring TCRs were grouped using DBSCAN, and TCRdist sequence similarity was added for clustering within HLA-allele-positive subsets. Repertoires with fewer than 30,000 or more than 120,000 public chains were left out of co-occurrence clustering, as were roughly five repertoires with anomalous nucleotide sharing. As stored in TCRdb, this immuneACCESS dataset retains in-frame rearrangements with V and J assigned. A fraction of the clones does not appear; measured against another copy, unresolved V genes explain less than half of the discrepancy, and the remainder lacks a known reason. V and J calls and clone size are those listed in that table; D and trimming were worked out from the DNA. Present in this sample are roughly 150,000 clones, approximately 80% of which were seen just once. Of the sample, approximately 6% is held by the ten largest clones.

These data originate in a study of cytomegalovirus exposure and HLA in healthy donors (dated 2017 in TCRdb). Regarding the complete study: According to an earlier analysis of a few hundred of the donors, about 179 million T cells yielded 90 million to 130 million unique TCR beta sequences and about 280 Gb of sequence data. Roughly 300 gigabases of sequencing data and 70 million to 100 million unique TCR sequences made up an early release that covered several hundred HLA-typed donors. Of the approximately 400 genotyped donors, 70% to 90% were placed in the genetic ancestry cluster associated with self-reported Caucasian donors. The aim of the study was to test whether cataloging public T cell receptors could identify signatures of past pathogen exposure. The study used immunosequencing to profile the T cell repertoires of some 600 subjects and linked those repertoires to cytomegalovirus serostatus. Along with the approximately 700-subject first cohort, a separate validation cohort of over a hundred different subjects was used. High-throughput TCR immunosequencing, statistical association of individual TCRs with disease status, and machine learning were combined to predict cytomegalovirus infection status. A later analysis re-analyzed previously published TCR beta repertoires from 500 to 700 donors and added high-resolution HLA genotyping to study TCR occurrence patterns. In the later analysis, no new phenotypic data were used to find candidate immune exposures; instead, reliance was placed on TCR beta sequences and their occurrence across donors. An earlier analysis of around 580 of the donors used high-throughput TCR beta sequencing to judge whether each TCR beta V gene segment behaved as functional or pseudogenic. Alongside the repertoire data, information on donor age, sex, ethnicity and CMV serostatus was compiled. Genome-wide SNP genotypes for about three fifths of the roughly 670 donors were used in a later genetic analysis, which treated that subset as a discovery cohort. Every discovery cohort repertoire had been produced on one sequencing platform. Class I and class II HLA loci were covered by the typing at four-digit resolution. The number of typed donors differed by locus: about 620-630 for A, B, C, DRB1 and DQB1; approximately 540 for DQA1; about 600 for DPA1; and some 470 for DPB1. Several DR-DQ haplotypes were handled as single units for association and clustering because linkage in the cohort was strong. Across 398 genotyped donors of the cohort, an average of about 200,000 unique TCR beta nucleotide sequences per donor were sequenced, and roughly a sixth of those sequences were non-productive.

What the work shows at the level of the full study, not this receptor alone: The authors suggested that the approach could potentially be generalized to other disease states and immunological phenotypes. An association between a missense DCLRE1C variant and V-gene and J-gene trimming of TCR beta chains was found in a later genetic analysis and replicated in an independent cohort. While some public TCRs were present in many individuals, most TCR sequences turned up only very rarely across donors. In the study, 150 to 200 TCR beta chains were listed as associated with cytomegalovirus. A further reported finding was that TCR beta sequences accurately predicted the HLA-A and HLA-B alleles for most subjects in the first cohort. In an earlier analysis of 500 to 650 of the donors, most TCR beta V segments appeared in productive rearrangements about 87% or about 30% of the time, broadly matching IMGT annotations. A cluster of highly shared sequence variants was judged likely to represent a technical artifact of the sequencing pipeline. When HLA alleles, especially DR and DQ, strongly co-occurred, TCR associations were difficult to assign to individual alleles. Compared with the 666-donor mean, donors in an Asian-associated ancestry cluster had fewer N-insertions in productive TCRs, according to a later genetic analysis. The classifier was reported to diagnose cytomegalovirus status with high specificity and sensitivity in both the original cohort and the validation cohort. A later analysis found that TCR association rates varied across HLA loci, with DRB1 alleles showing the most associated TCRs and HLA-C alleles the fewest. Compared with equally common non-associated chains, HLA-associated TCR beta chains in a later analysis were more clonally expanded and had lower generation probabilities. Some IMGT-functional V segments, including TRBV6-2 and TRBV6-3, could not be distinguished by the 87-base-pair reads and were therefore excluded. Presence/absence analyses assumed roughly uniform sequencing depth across donors, an assumption that may not hold. HLA typing was unavailable for some donors at each locus, so association tests used only the typed subset. In a later analysis, 16,951 TCR beta sequences were associated with specific HLA alleles at a false discovery rate of 0.05. According to a later analysis, parvovirus B19, influenza, CMV and Epstein-Barr virus appeared linked to several top co-occurrence clusters. Correlated functional status among segregating V segments might reflect linkage disequilibrium, but an unknown experimental factor could not be ruled out. Three of the identified cytomegalovirus-associated TCR beta chains were confirmed in vitro to be specific for cytomegalovirus antigens. According to a later analysis, most CMV-associated TCR beta chains appeared to be HLA-restricted, and the HLA associations seemed to be driven largely by CMV exposure. The earlier analysis of fewer than 750 of the donors excluded roughly 17 rarely observed V segments, including chromosome 9 orphons, because counts were too low. The cohort was sequenced for TCR beta chains only, and without alpha or paired-chain data the features that could be detected were limited. CMV serostatus was the only immune exposure information available for the cohort.

The cohort consisted of some 670 healthy bone marrow donors. All cohort members were sampled while nominally healthy, although unrecorded immune exposures were likely present. The donor was CMV seropositive and was included in the group of 270 or so seropositive cohort members. Every donor gave a peripheral blood sample, and the peripheral blood mononuclear cells from that sample were used for TCR beta sequencing. Genomic DNA extraction from the blood cell samples was performed with the Qiagen DNeasy Blood Extraction Kit. The chain is assembled from TRBV11-2 and TRBJ1-1; the D region possibly corresponds to TRBD1 (5 bases align). The TCR originated in a man in his thirties or forties in good health and CMV-seropositive. The specimen sequenced was PBMCs. The CDR3 reads as follows: CAINTGNTEAFF. The nucleotide sequence is given as TGTGCGATCAACACAGGGAACACTGAAGCTTTCTTT.